The sequence of this TCR beta chain was determined in a study of molecular identifiers for immune sequencing clone quantification (dated by TCRdb to the late 2010s). In the study overall: For a replicate experiment, RNA from about 20,000 or 100,000 naive CD8 T cells was divided into five aliquots, of which four were sequenced. CD8 T cells were used in a methods study to benchmark molecular-identifier clustering-based TCR repertoire sequencing (MIDCIRS) and TCR RNA copy counting. Beyond this particular receptor, the publication reports: Modeling estimated around 3 recovered TCR RNA copies per cell, compared with 8.5 to 10 by digital PCR, which implies 25% to 30% capture efficiency. The naive libraries included spiked-in Jurkat TCR RNA (10 copies' worth), and this Jurkat TCR RNA is not part of the donor repertoire. The sizes of highly expanded clones could end up underestimated when identical TCR molecules share a barcode. Even against a background of about a million naive CD8 T cells, spiked-in Jurkat TCR RNA amounting to a single cell's worth was reported to be detectable. When barcode sub-clustering was omitted, TCR diversity was inflated by chimeric consensus sequences, with chimeras reaching as high as 47%. In CMV-specific effector cells, clones with more than 20 RNA copies accounted for over 97% of molecules, whereas in naive cells such clones accounted for under 1%.

V loses 7 bases of germline sequence and J loses 5 bases, and the interval between the two ends is 12 bases. CDR1 and CDR2 are read off the germline V gene as MNHEY and SVGEGT. From the cysteine up to the phenylalanine, the CDR3 has a length of 12 residues. The retained sequence is limited to the CDR3, 36 bases, with the frame set at the first base. To prepare the library, PCR was applied. Instrument used: Illumina HiSeq 4000. Bulk TCR libraries were generated as previously described, with the TCR primers listed in Table S5 used. Total RNA was purified with the Qiagen AllPrep DNA/RNA kit. Reads from multiple sequencing runs of the same library were pooled before analysis. The authors' analysis ran thus. Only reads with exact TCR constant sequence were kept, trimmed to 150 nt, and grouped by their 12-nt molecular barcodes. Reads inside each barcode group were sub-clustered using a 15% Levenshtein threshold, and a quality-weighted consensus sequence was constructed for each RNA molecule. Non-functional sequences were discarded, and so were lower-count sequences lying one edit away from another sequence. Barcode sub-clusters with fewer than 20% of the maximum read count were removed, based on fitting two negative binomial distributions. In TCRdb, the public reads were trimmed at Q25 with fastp and aligned with MiXCR, with productive beta chains retained. Identical CDR3 proteins give one entry, which carries the most common genes and DNA. These V and J calls derive from TCRdb rather than the authors' analysis. Across this sample there are approximately 670,000 distinct CDR3 sequences, with nearly 20% seen only once. Approximately 0.9% of the sample lies in the top ten.

This clonotype was counted ten times or more. The target of this receptor is not known. Base qualities are missing; no much larger clone stands one base away. Libraries of naive CD8 T cells were built from about 20,000 to 1,000,000 sorted cells, with 10%, 30% or 50% of the purified RNA used. On a BD FACSAria II, naive CD8 T cells were FACS-sorted as CD8+CD4-CCR7+CD45RA+ and collected into RLT Plus buffer. To test detection sensitivity, Jurkat RNA equal to ten TCR copies was added to samples of about 20,000-1,100,000 naive CD8 T cells. CD8 T cells were enriched with RosetteSep CD8+ T Cell Enrichment Cocktail and Ficoll-Paque, followed by ACK red cell lysis.

Sequencing was done on a sample of naive CD8+ T cells from blood, with Jurkat cell RNA spiked in. The sample's cell subset or site label is to be understood as: FACS-sorted CD8+CD4-CCR7+CD45RA+ naive T cells. Rearrangement joined TRBV6-2 or TRBV6-3 to TRBJ2-7; tentative D gene TRBD1, with 5 bases matching. The sequence was obtained from a human donor in good health. Some libraries in this study had Jurkat cell RNA spiked in. The CDR3 loop reads CASTAGPNEQYF. The nucleotides are TGTGCCAGCACGGCAGGGCCTAACGAGCAGTACTTC.